Listed below are T cell receptor beta chains from one sample, sequenced in a study of shared T cell receptors in the human thymus. Here immunoSEQ multiplex PCR was the method, and the copy in TCRdb shows in-frame clones only, minus some. The table lists 500,000 to 750,000 clones, around 89% of them singletons, with 0.0095% to 0.013% in the top ten. This same sample was also part of a study on human thymus T cells.

Input material: thymocytes. The receptor source for this set is a boy under two years old with a congenital heart defect. CDR3s include the opening cysteine and the closing phenylalanine or tryptophan. D genes are given only for firm matches. Size tells how often a clone was seen (once, few, many) or the class of an expanded clone, and some rows leave it out.

CDR3 protein: CASSLTSEIAKNIQYF
CDR3 DNA: TGTGCCAGCAGCCTAACTAGCGAGATAGCCAAAAACATTCAGTACTTC
V gene: TRBV27
clone size: -
J gene: TRBJ2-4
D gene: TRBD2

CDR3 protein: CASTLAVRGEQFF
CDR3 DNA: TGTGCCAGTACTTTGGCAGTGCGAGGCGAGCAGTTCTTC
V gene: TRBV19
clone size: -
J gene: TRBJ2-1
D gene: -

CDR3 protein: CASSLQGTDTQYF
CDR3 DNA: TGTGCCAGCTCCTTACAGGGCACGGATACGCAGTATTTT
V gene: TRBV6-1
clone size: -
J gene: TRBJ2-3
D gene: -

CDR3 protein: CASSPAAGLYNSPLHF
CDR3 DNA: TGTGCCAGCAGTCCTGCGGCCGGATTATATAATTCACCCCTCCACTTT
V gene: TRBV27
clone size: -
J gene: TRBJ1-6
D gene: -

CDR3 protein: CASRAVAGGPNEQFF
CDR3 DNA: TGCGCCAGCAGAGCCGTCGCGGGAGGGCCGAATGAGCAGTTCTTC
V gene: TRBV4-1
clone size: -
J gene: TRBJ2-1
D gene: TRBD2

CDR3 protein: CASSLSWGPQETQYF
CDR3 DNA: TGTGCCAGCAGTTTAAGTTGGGGCCCACAAGAGACCCAGTACTTC
V gene: TRBV27
clone size: -
J gene: TRBJ2-5
D gene: -

CDR3 protein: CASSPPRSNYGYTF
CDR3 DNA: TGTGCCAGCAGCCCGCCAAGGAGTAACTATGGCTACACCTTC
V gene: TRBV5-6
clone size: -
J gene: TRBJ1-2
D gene: -

CDR3 protein: CASSQDYPFGGTQYF
CDR3 DNA: TGTGCCAGCAGCCAAGATTATCCCTTCGGGGGAACGCAGTATTTT
V gene: TRBV14
clone size: -
J gene: TRBJ2-3
D gene: -

CDR3 protein: CASSPQYSNQPQHF
CDR3 DNA: TGTGCCAGCAGTCCCCAGTATAGCAATCAGCCCCAGCATTTT
V gene: TRBV27
clone size: -
J gene: TRBJ1-5
D gene: -

CDR3 protein: CASSPFSASGRKNIQYF
CDR3 DNA: TGTGCCAGCAGCCCTTTCAGCGCTAGCGGGAGGAAAAACATTCAGTACTTC
V gene: TRBV4-2
clone size: -
J gene: TRBJ2-4
D gene: TRBD2

CDR3 protein: CASSAGPDTQYF
CDR3 DNA: TGTGCCAGCAGCGCAGGGCCAGATACGCAGTATTTT
V gene: TRBV27
clone size: -
J gene: TRBJ2-3
D gene: -

CDR3 protein: CATSRVMCDRPSDTQYF
CDR3 DNA: TGTGCCACCAGCAGAGTAATGTGTGACAGACCGTCAGATACGCAGTATTTT
V gene: TRBV15
clone size: -
J gene: TRBJ2-3
D gene: -

CDR3 protein: CASTPRVVPHHTYNEQFF
CDR3 DNA: TGTGCCAGCACCCCCCGGGTAGTCCCCCATCATACCTACAATGAGCAGTTCTTC
V gene: TRBV9
clone size: -
J gene: TRBJ2-1
D gene: -

CDR3 protein: CASSAVAGGVFF
CDR3 DNA: TGTGCCAGCAGTGCTGTAGCGGGAGGGGTGTTCTTC
V gene: TRBV2
clone size: -
J gene: TRBJ2-1
D gene: TRBD2

CDR3 protein: CASSTSSGSWDNEQFF
CDR3 DNA: TGTGCCAGCAGCACCTCTAGCGGGAGTTGGGACAATGAGCAGTTCTTC
V gene: TRBV11-3
clone size: -
J gene: TRBJ2-1
D gene: TRBD2

CDR3 protein: CSVSTETSQGYEQYF
CDR3 DNA: TGCAGCGTTTCAACCGAAACCTCACAGGGGTACGAGCAGTACTTC
V gene: TRBV29-1
clone size: -
J gene: TRBJ2-7
D gene: TRBD1

CDR3 protein: CASSQVGSYPGAYNEQFF
CDR3 DNA: TGTGCCAGCAGCCAAGTAGGGAGCTACCCAGGAGCCTACAATGAGCAGTTCTTC
V gene: TRBV4-2
clone size: -
J gene: TRBJ2-1
D gene: -

CDR3 protein: CSVEDQASGTDTQYF
CDR3 DNA: TGCAGCGTTGAAGATCAGGCTAGCGGGACAGATACGCAGTATTTT
V gene: TRBV29-1
clone size: few
J gene: TRBJ2-3
D gene: TRBD2

CDR3 protein: CAWSVHGSSGYRFSFSYEQYF
CDR3 DNA: TGTGCCTGGAGTGTACATGGTAGTAGCGGGTATAGGTTTAGTTTCTCCTACGAGCAGTACTTC
V gene: TRBV30
clone size: -
J gene: TRBJ2-7
D gene: TRBD2

CDR3 protein: CASSPLNRDSVNEQYF
CDR3 DNA: TGTGCCAGCTCACCACTGAATCGGGACTCGGTGAACGAGCAGTACTTC
V gene: TRBV18
clone size: -
J gene: TRBJ2-7
D gene: -

CDR3 protein: CASSLTPWTEDTQYF
CDR3 DNA: TGTGCCAGCAGTCTTACCCCCTGGACTGAAGATACGCAGTATTTT
V gene: TRBV27
clone size: -
J gene: TRBJ2-3
D gene: -

CDR3 protein: CASSFKTSGRGQETQYF
CDR3 DNA: TGTGCCAGCAGTTTTAAGACTAGCGGGAGGGGGCAAGAGACCCAGTACTTC
V gene: TRBV28
clone size: -
J gene: TRBJ2-5
D gene: TRBD2

CDR3 protein: CASSLSYEQYF
CDR3 DNA: TGTGCCAGCAGCCTTTCCTACGAGCAGTACTTC
V gene: TRBV7-2
clone size: few
J gene: TRBJ2-7
D gene: -

CDR3 protein: CASSIWDSYEQYF
CDR3 DNA: TGTGCCAGCAGTATATGGGACAGCTACGAGCAGTACTTC
V gene: TRBV2
clone size: -
J gene: TRBJ2-7
D gene: TRBD1

CDR3 protein: CASSLGGSGSSYEQYF
CDR3 DNA: TGTGCCAGCAGCTTAGGGGGTAGCGGGAGCTCCTACGAGCAGTACTTC
V gene: TRBV7-2
clone size: few
J gene: TRBJ2-7
D gene: TRBD2

CDR3 protein: CASSLSGLPKFTDTQYF
CDR3 DNA: TGTGCCAGCAGCCTCTCGGGACTACCAAAATTCACAGATACGCAGTATTTT
V gene: TRBV7-9
clone size: -
J gene: TRBJ2-3
D gene: TRBD2

CDR3 protein: CASSGGLAGVGEQYF
CDR3 DNA: TGCGCCAGCAGCGGTGGACTAGCGGGGGTGGGGGAGCAGTACTTC
V gene: TRBV5-1
clone size: -
J gene: TRBJ2-7
D gene: TRBD2

CDR3 protein: CASTTPPTTSGTSTDTQYF
CDR3 DNA: TGTGCCAGCACCACGCCCCCCACGACTAGCGGTACTTCCACAGATACGCAGTATTTT
V gene: TRBV28
clone size: -
J gene: TRBJ2-3
D gene: TRBD2

CDR3 protein: CASSLKVSGVNEQFF
CDR3 DNA: TGCGCCAGCAGCTTGAAGGTTAGCGGGGTCAATGAGCAGTTCTTC
V gene: TRBV5-1
clone size: -
J gene: TRBJ2-1
D gene: TRBD2

CDR3 protein: CASSRLGAGALEITPEQYF
CDR3 DNA: TGTGCCAGCAGCCGGCTGGGAGCCGGTGCCCTCGAAATAACCCCCGAGCAGTACTTC
V gene: TRBV7-9
clone size: -
J gene: TRBJ2-7
D gene: -

CDR3 protein: CASSPRTDPGLAAPSTDTQYF
CDR3 DNA: TGCGCCAGCAGCCCGAGGACAGATCCGGGACTAGCGGCTCCTAGCACAGATACGCAGTATTTT
V gene: TRBV5-1
clone size: -
J gene: TRBJ2-3
D gene: TRBD2

CDR3 protein: CASSFKGQGRRYGYTF
CDR3 DNA: TGTGCCAGCAGTTTTAAGGGACAGGGTAGGCGGTATGGCTACACCTTC
V gene: TRBV27
clone size: -
J gene: TRBJ1-2
D gene: TRBD1

CDR3 protein: CASSQGTGYNEQFF
CDR3 DNA: TGTGCCAGCAGCCAAGGGACAGGTTACAATGAGCAGTTCTTC
V gene: TRBV4-2
clone size: -
J gene: TRBJ2-1
D gene: TRBD1

CDR3 protein: CAWSVTGSYNEQFF
CDR3 DNA: TGTGCCTGGAGTGTAACGGGGTCCTACAATGAGCAGTTCTTC
V gene: TRBV30
clone size: -
J gene: TRBJ2-1
D gene: -

CDR3 protein: CASRIPSGDSYEQYF
CDR3 DNA: TGCGCCAGCAGGATCCCTAGCGGGGACTCCTACGAGCAGTACTTC
V gene: TRBV5-1
clone size: -
J gene: TRBJ2-7
D gene: TRBD2

CDR3 protein: CSVPGRGHEQYF
CDR3 DNA: TGCAGCGTCCCGGGCAGGGGGCACGAGCAGTACTTC
V gene: TRBV29-1
clone size: -
J gene: TRBJ2-7
D gene: TRBD1

CDR3 protein: CASSHSPGAHTQYF
CDR3 DNA: TGCGCCAGCAGCCACTCCCCGGGAGCCCATACGCAGTATTTT
V gene: TRBV4-3
clone size: once
J gene: TRBJ2-3
D gene: -

CDR3 protein: CASSEFSGQETQYF
CDR3 DNA: TGTGCCAGCAGTGAATTCTCAGGGCAAGAGACCCAGTACTTC
V gene: TRBV6-1
clone size: -
J gene: TRBJ2-5
D gene: -

CDR3 protein: CAPVGADYGYTF
CDR3 DNA: TGTGCCCCCGTGGGGGCCGATTATGGCTACACCTTC
V gene: TRBV28
clone size: -
J gene: TRBJ1-2
D gene: -

CDR3 protein: CASSPRLGAGELFF
CDR3 DNA: TGTGCCAGCAGCCCCAGACTAGGCGCCGGGGAGCTGTTTTTT
V gene: TRBV7-9
clone size: -
J gene: TRBJ2-2
D gene: -

CDR3 protein: CASRETGGGQPQHF
CDR3 DNA: TGTGCCAGCAGGGAGACAGGGGGAGGTCAGCCCCAGCATTTT
V gene: TRBV27
clone size: -
J gene: TRBJ1-5
D gene: TRBD1

CDR3 protein: CASSNYPGQGSFNYGYTF
CDR3 DNA: TGTGCCAGCAGTAATTATCCGGGACAGGGTTCCTTTAACTATGGCTACACCTTC
V gene: TRBV27
clone size: -
J gene: TRBJ1-2
D gene: TRBD1

CDR3 protein: CASSAGVTSTDTQYF
CDR3 DNA: TGTGCCAGCAGCGCCGGGGTAACTAGCACAGATACGCAGTATTTT
V gene: TRBV13
clone size: once
J gene: TRBJ2-3
D gene: -

CDR3 protein: CASSQVPGGNEQFF
CDR3 DNA: TGCGCCAGCAGCCAAGTTCCAGGGGGGAATGAGCAGTTCTTC
V gene: TRBV4-3
clone size: -
J gene: TRBJ2-1
D gene: -

CDR3 protein: CASTTSGHEQYF
CDR3 DNA: TGTGCCAGCACCACCTCTGGGCACGAGCAGTACTTC
V gene: TRBV28
clone size: -
J gene: TRBJ2-7
D gene: -

CDR3 protein: CASSQDNSDRPSYEQYF
CDR3 DNA: TGCGCCAGCAGCCAAGATAATTCCGACAGGCCCTCCTACGAGCAGTACTTC
V gene: TRBV4-3
clone size: -
J gene: TRBJ2-7
D gene: -

CDR3 protein: CASSERLARHPSYEQYF
CDR3 DNA: TGCGCCAGCAGTGAACGGTTAGCGAGGCACCCCTCCTACGAGCAGTACTTC
V gene: TRBV10-2
clone size: -
J gene: TRBJ2-7
D gene: -